This T cell receptor (beta chain) was identified during a study of post-analysis software for immune sequencing data (dated by TCRdb to about 2015). A note on the overall study: Recorded disease courses included relapsing-remitting, secondary progressive and progressive-relapsing multiple sclerosis, with some patients lacking subtype annotation. A subset of samples was prepared in parallel using single-end sample barcoding, then pooled and co-amplified after Illumina adapter ligation. The multiple sclerosis patient repertoires were compared with 11 previously published healthy control repertoires from donors aged 6 to 25 years. Study-wide findings and limitations: When samples were clustered directly using the F measure, samples prepared in the same batch co-clustered strongly, which prompted a batch-effect correction. Significantly higher frequencies in patients than in controls were found for roughly 5 TRBV segments, including TRBV5-6, TRBV5-1 and TRBV20-1. The multiple sclerosis patient group was slightly younger than the control group. Normalized Chao1 diversity was significantly lower in multiple sclerosis patients than controls, suggesting substantial peripheral T-cell clonal expansion.

Of note for this clonotype: This receptor's antigen is unknown. No base qualities exist here, and no much larger clone lies one base off it.

The library was produced with PCR. TCRdb records Illumina HiSeq 2500 as the sequencer. Unique molecular identifiers were incorporated into TCR beta cDNA libraries to reduce PCR and sequencing biases. Per 1 to 10 million input T cells, approximately 500,000 cDNA molecules were obtained, such that each molecule approximated one T cell. The patient libraries were prepared and sequenced with the same protocol used for the earlier healthy control dataset. Within a given batch, samples were prepared together, multiplexed and sequenced on the same HiSeq lane. Regarding the original processing steps: MIGEC handled the raw barcoded reads, throwing out single-read molecular identifier groups before consensus assembly and CDR3 extraction. VDJtools was used for post-analysis of the clonotype tables, with diversity normalized by down-sampling every dataset to the smallest sample size. In repertoire overlap clustering, CDR3 amino acid sequences, but not nucleotide sequences, were matched to correct batch-related cross-sample contamination. TCRdb reprocessing: public reads trimmed at Q25 with fastp, clones called with MiXCR, in-frame beta chains kept. Rows are combined by CDR3 protein, so each entry shows the most common genes and DNA. TCRdb, not the original authors, processed these V and J calls. The sample profile shows hundreds of thousands of distinct CDR3 sequences; 25% to 30% of them were found once. In total, the top ten clones hold around 0.6% of the sample.

To demonstrate the VDJtools post-analysis software, TCR beta repertoires were profiled from the peripheral blood of more than 10 young patients with multiple sclerosis. The patients with multiple sclerosis were children and adolescents between about 6 and 17 years of age. Measured from the cysteine to the phenylalanine, the CDR3 is 14 residues long. Solely the CDR3 DNA is kept, with 42 bases framed from the first base. After removal of 10 bases from V and 3 bases from J, the junction retains 11 bases not matched to a gene. Via the germline V gene, CDR1 is MDHEN and CDR2 SYDVKM. Sequences were obtained from blood. The rearranged chain carries TRBV28 and TRBJ2-7; 8 middle bases align to TRBD2. This clonotype originated in a girl between 10 and 17 years old with multiple sclerosis. The DNA sequence is given as TGTGCCACACTCGGGGGGGTTAATTTCTACGAGCAGTACTTC. Translated, this is CATLGGVNFYEQYF.